This TCR beta chain comes out of a study of control samples from healthy donors and cancer patients. TCRdb's table, derived via immunoSEQ multiplex PCR, lists solely in-frame clones and lacks some. This table holds roughly 190,000 clones, approximately 91% found once. V was pared by 5 bases and J by 3 bases, with 11 bases of the junction left unmatched. This CDR3 is built from 16 residues. Germline V gene lookup returns CDR1 MNHEY and CDR2 SMNVEV (reference sequence). This TCR came from a man aged 25-40 years in good health. This chain connects TRBV27 to TRBJ2-3; TRBD1 aligns across 7 bases. Sample: blood. Written as DNA, the CDR3 is TGTGCCAGCAGTAACCCTCCGGACAGGCGGACAGATACGCAGTATTTT. It codes for CASSNPPDRRTDTQYF.